Sequencing of this TCR beta chain was carried out in a study of shared clonotypes between healthy human individuals. Naive CD8 cells were CD45RO-negative, positively selected for CCR7, excluding terminally differentiated effector memory CD45RA+ cells. Germline V lookup: CDR1 MNHEY, CDR2 SVGAGI. CDR3 size: 15 residues. Trimming took off 6 bases at V and 4 bases at J, with 18 bases between the two ends. Study results and caveats: Generation probabilities of non-shared clonotypes were lower (relative to those shared by all four donors).

Turning to this clone: Its target is not known.

Splitting of each subset's genomic DNA was done evenly across several immunoSEQ plates. Profiling relied on immunoSEQ multiplex PCR, and the TCRdb table lists in-frame clones only, not all of them. This table has about 1,900,000 clones, around 96% appearing once. This sequence joins TRBV6-5 and TRBJ1-2, with a weak D call TRBD1 (5 bases). The sequence was collected from a man younger than 35 in good health. Sequenced sample: naive CD8+ T cells sorted from blood. In DNA form, the CDR3 reads TGTGCCAGCAGCAATGATGGGGCGCTGGTCTATGGCTACACCTTC. This codes for CASSNDGALVYGYTF.